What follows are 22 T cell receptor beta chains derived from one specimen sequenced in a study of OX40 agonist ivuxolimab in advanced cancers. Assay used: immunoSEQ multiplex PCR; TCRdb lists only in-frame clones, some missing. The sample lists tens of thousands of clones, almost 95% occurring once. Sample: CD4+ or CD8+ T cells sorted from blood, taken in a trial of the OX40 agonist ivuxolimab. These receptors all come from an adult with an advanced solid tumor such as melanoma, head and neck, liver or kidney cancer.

The CDR3 sequence is CASSQVLAEGYEQYF. CDR3 DNA sequence: TGCGCCAGCAGCCAGGTCCTAGCGGAGGGCTACGAGCAGTACTTC. The chain uses TRBV4-1 and TRBJ2-7; 7 bases are shared with TRBD2. With V trimmed by 3 bases and J by 3 bases, 8 bases remained unmatched. The CDR3 loop spans 15 amino acids. Germline values: CDR1 MGHRA, CDR2 YSYEKL.

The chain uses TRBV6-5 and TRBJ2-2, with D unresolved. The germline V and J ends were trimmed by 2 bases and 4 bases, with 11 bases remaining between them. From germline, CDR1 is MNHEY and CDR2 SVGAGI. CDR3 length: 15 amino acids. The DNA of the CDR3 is TGTGCCAGCAGTTACCGCGCAGGTTTCACCGGGGAGCTGTTTTTT. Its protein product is CASSYRAGFTGELFF.

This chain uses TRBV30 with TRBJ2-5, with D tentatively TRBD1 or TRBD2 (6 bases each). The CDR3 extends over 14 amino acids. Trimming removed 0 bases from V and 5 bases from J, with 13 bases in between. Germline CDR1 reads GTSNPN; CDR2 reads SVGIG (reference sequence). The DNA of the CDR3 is TGTGCCTGGAGTGTCTGGGAAGGGGGGGAGACCCAGTACTTC. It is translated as CAWSVWEGGETQYF.

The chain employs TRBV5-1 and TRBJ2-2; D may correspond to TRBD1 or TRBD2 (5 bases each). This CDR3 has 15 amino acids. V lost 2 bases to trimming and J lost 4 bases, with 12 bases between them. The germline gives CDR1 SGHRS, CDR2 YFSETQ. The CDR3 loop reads CASSLWLGTTGELFF. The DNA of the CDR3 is TGCGCCAGCAGCTTATGGTTGGGGACCACCGGGGAGCTGTTTTTT. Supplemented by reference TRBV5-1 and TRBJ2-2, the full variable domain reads KAGVTQTPRYLIKTRGQQVTLSCSPISGHRSVSWYQQTPGQGLQFLFEYFSETQRNKGNFPGRFSGRQFSNSRSEMNVSTLELGDSALYLCASSLWLGTTGELFFGEGSRLTVL.

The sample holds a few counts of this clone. CDR3 bases: TGTGCCAGCAGCACCATGGGACTAGTTGACGAGACCCAGTACTTC. It specifies CASSTMGLVDETQYF. The chain has TRBV9 and TRBJ2-5; 8 bases match TRBD2. CDR1 SGDLS and CDR2 YYNGEE come from the germline V gene. The CDR3 spans 15 residues. The ends lost 4 bases at V and 5 bases at J; junction bases unmatched: 10.

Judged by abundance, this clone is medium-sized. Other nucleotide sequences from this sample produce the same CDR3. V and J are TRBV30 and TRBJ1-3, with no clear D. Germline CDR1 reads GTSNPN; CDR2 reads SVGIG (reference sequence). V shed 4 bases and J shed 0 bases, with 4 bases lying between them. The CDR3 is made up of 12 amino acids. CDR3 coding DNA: TGTGCCTGGAAAGCCTCTGGAAACACCATATATTTT. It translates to CAWKASGNTIYF.

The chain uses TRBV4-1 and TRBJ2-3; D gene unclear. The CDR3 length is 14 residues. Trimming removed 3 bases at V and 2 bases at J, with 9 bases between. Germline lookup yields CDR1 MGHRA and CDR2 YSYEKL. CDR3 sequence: CASSHGPLTDTQYF. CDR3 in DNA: TGCGCCAGCAGCCACGGACCCCTCACAGATACGCAGTATTTT.

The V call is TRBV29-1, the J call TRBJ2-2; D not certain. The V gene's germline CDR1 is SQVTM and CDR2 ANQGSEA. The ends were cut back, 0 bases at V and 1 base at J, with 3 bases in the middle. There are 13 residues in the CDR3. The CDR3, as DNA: TGCAGCGTTGAAGAACGGAACACCGGGGAGCTGTTTTTT. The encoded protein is CSVEERNTGELFF.

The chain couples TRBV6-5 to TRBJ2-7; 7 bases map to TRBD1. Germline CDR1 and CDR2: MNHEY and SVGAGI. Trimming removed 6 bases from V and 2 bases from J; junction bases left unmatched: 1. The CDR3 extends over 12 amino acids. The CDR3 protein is CASRTGPYEQYF. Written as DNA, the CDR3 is TGTGCCAGCAGGACAGGGCCCTACGAGCAGTACTTC.

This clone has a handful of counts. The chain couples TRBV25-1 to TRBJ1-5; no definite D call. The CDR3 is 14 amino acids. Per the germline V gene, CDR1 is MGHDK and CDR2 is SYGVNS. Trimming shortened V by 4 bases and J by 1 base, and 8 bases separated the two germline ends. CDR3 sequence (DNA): TGTGCCAGCAGTGTACCTGGCAGCAATCAGCCCCAGCATTTT. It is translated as CASSVPGSNQPQHF. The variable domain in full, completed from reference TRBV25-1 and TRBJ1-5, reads EADIYQTPRYLVIGTGKKITLECSQTMGHDKMYWYQQDPGMELHLIHYSYGVNSTEKGDLSSESTVSRIRTEHFPLTLESARPSHTSQYLCASSVPGSNQPQHFGDGTRLSIL.

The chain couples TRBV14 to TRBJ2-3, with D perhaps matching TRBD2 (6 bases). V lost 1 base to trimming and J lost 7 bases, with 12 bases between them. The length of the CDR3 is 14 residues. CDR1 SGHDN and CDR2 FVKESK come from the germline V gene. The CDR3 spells CASSQAGVGNTQYF. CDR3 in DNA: TGTGCCAGCAGCCAAGCGGGAGTAGGGAATACGCAGTATTTT.

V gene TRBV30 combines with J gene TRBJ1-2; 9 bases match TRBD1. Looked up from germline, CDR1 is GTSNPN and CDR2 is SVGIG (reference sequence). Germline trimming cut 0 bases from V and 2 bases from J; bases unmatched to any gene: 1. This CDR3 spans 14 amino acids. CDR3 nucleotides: TGTGCCTGGAGTGTCGGACAGGGGAACTATGGCTACACCTTC. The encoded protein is CAWSVGQGNYGYTF.

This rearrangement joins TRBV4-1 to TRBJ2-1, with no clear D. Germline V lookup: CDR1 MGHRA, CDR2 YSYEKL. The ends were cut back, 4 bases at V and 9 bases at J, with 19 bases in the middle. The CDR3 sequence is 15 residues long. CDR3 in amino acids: CASSRTPGHFVEQFF. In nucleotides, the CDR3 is TGCGCCAGCAGCCGCACTCCGGGCCACTTTGTTGAGCAGTTCTTC.

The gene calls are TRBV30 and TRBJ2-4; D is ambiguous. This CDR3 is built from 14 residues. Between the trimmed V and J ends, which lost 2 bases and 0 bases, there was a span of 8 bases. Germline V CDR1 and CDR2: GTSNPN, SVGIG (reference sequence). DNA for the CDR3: TGTGCCTGGAGTAGCTACCTAGCCAAAAACATTCAGTACTTC. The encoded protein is CAWSSYLAKNIQYF.

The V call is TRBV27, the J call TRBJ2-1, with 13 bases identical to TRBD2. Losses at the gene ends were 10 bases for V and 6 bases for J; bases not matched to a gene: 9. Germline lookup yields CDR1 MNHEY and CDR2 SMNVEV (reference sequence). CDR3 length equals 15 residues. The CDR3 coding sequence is TGTGCCATACTCCGGACTAGCGGGAGCATCAATGAGCAGTTCTTC. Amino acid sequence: CAILRTSGSINEQFF.

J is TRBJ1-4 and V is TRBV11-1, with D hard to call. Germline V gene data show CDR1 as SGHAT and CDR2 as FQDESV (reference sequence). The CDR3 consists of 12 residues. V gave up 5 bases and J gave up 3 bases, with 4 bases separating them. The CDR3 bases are TGTGCCAGCAGCGGGGCTAATGAAAAACTGTTTTTT. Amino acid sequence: CASSGANEKLFF.

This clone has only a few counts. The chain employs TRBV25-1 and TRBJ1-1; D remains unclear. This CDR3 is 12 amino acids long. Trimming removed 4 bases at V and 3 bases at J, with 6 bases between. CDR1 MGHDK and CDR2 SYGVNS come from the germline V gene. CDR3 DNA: TGTGCCAGCAGTGCCGGGTACACTGAAGCTTTCTTT. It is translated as CASSAGYTEAFF. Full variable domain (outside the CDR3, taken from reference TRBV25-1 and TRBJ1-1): EADIYQTPRYLVIGTGKKITLECSQTMGHDKMYWYQQDPGMELHLIHYSYGVNSTEKGDLSSESTVSRIRTEHFPLTLESARPSHTSQYLCASSAGYTEAFFGQGTRLTVV.

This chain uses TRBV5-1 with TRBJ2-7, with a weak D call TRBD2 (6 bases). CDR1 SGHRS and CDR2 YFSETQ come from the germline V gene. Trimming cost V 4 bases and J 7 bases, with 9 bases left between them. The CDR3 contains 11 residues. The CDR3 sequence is CASSAGIEQYF. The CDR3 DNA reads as TGCGCCAGCAGCGCGGGGATTGAGCAGTACTTC.

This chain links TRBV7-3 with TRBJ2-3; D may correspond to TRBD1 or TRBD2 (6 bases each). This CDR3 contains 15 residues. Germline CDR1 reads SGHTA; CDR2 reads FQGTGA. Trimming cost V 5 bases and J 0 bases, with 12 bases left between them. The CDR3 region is CASSQGRFSTDTQYF. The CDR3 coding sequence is TGTGCCAGCAGCCAGGGGAGGTTTAGCACAGATACGCAGTATTTT.

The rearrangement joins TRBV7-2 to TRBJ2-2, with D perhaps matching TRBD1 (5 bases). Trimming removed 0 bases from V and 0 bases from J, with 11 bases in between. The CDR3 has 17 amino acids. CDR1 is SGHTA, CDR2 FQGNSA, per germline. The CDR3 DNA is TGTGCCAGCAGCTTAGCTGGACAACGTTCGAACACCGGGGAGCTGTTTTTT. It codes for CASSLAGQRSNTGELFF. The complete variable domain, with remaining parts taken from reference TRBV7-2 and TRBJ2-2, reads GAGVSQSPSNKVTEKGKDVELRCDPISGHTALYWYRQSLGQGLEFLIYFQGNSAPDKSGLPSDRFSAERTGGSVSTLTIQRTQQEDSAVYLCASSLAGQRSNTGELFFGEGSRLTVL.

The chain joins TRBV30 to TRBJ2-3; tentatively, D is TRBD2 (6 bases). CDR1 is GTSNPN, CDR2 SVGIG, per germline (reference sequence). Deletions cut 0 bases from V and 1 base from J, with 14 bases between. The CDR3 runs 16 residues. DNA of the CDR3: TGTGCCTGGAGTGTACTCAGCGGGCCCCGCACAGATACGCAGTATTTT. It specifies CAWSVLSGPRTDTQYF.

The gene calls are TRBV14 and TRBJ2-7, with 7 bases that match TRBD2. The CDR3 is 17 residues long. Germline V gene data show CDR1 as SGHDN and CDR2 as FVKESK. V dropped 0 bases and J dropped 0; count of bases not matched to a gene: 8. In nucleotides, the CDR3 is TGTGCCAGCAGCCAAGAGACGGGAGGACCGAGCTCCTACGAGCAGTACTTC. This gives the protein CASSQETGGPSSYEQYF.